This T cell receptor (beta chain) was recorded in a study of blood T cell repertoires in COVID-19. Whole-study context: Sites in the United States, Italy and Spain provided acute and convalescent COVID-19 samples. In each case, the material was cDNA or gDNA derived from T cells, B-cell-depleted T cells, or PBMCs.

In the authors' methods: Quantification of nucleated cells was approximated via reference gene primer amplification. Profiled with immunoSEQ multiplex PCR; TCRdb holds only in-frame clones, not every one. V, J and clone size reflect that table, while D and trimming were determined from the DNA. The sample has more than 15,000 clones, less than 95% seen once; the top ten hold around 4%. The V and J ends lost 4 bases and 0 bases respectively, with 12 bases between them. The CDR3 length is 15 residues. Per the germline V gene, CDR1 is MNHNY and CDR2 is SVGAGI (reference sequence). This chain uses TRBV6-6 with TRBJ1-1; D is ambiguous. Sequencing was done on a sample of peripheral blood. The sequence derives from a human donor in a cohort sampled during active COVID-19. The CDR3, as DNA: TGTGCCAGCAGTTTCCGAACGCCTATGAACACTGAAGCTTTCTTT. It encodes CASSFRTPMNTEAFF.